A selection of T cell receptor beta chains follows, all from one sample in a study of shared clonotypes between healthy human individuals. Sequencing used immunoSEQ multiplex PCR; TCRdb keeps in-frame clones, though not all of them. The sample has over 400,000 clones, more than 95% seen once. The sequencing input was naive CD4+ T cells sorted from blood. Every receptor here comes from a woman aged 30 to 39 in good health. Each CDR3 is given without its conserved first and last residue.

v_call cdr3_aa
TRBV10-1 ASSESHSFRDTGELF
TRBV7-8 ASSLVGYDEQY
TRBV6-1 ASSELEGTGYLSGLYQPQH
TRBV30 AWSLDRKHEQY
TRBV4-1 ASSQDQSRPATNEKLF
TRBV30 AWRYSSSPLGKLF
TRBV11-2 ASSSRQGGLPRGGYT
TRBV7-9 ASSLGQRNEKLF
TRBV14 ASSHGYFQETQY
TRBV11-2 ASSPRSAIDRLGEQY
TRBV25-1 ASSHNSGRSYNEQF
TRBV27 ASSPIPQFDSRTMNTEAF
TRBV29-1 SVETRMNTEAF
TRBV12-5 ASGLDTRGETEAF
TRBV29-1 SVVRPLNTEAF
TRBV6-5 ASSFTWESSYNEQF
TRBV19 ASSTGQPYSNQPQH
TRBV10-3 AITHTGGELF
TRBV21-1 ASSSMASGRKRAQETQY
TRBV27 ASSPRLAGSSYEQY
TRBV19 ASSPGTGCGYT
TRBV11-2 ASSLATGELF
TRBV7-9 ASSGGSAPSYNDQF
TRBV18 ASSPLRSSGKADTQY
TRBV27 ASSFLQGGVHIQY
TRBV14 ASSQDWIAWGSTDTQY
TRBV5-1 ASSSGGDWGTEAF
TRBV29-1 SAGWDGYT
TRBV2 ASSAGFKAF
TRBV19 ASSPGGSYNEQF
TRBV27 ASSLTGTSRSTDTQY
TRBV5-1 ASYRSQGDEQY
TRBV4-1 ASSPSSLIGSSYEQY
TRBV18 ASSPPRDRGNTEAF
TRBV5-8 ASSSWTEETQY
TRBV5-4 ASSSGYEQY
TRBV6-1 ASSGGTVYNEQF
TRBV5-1 ASGRDRVVNEQF
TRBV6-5 ASSYGDSPLH
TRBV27 ASSSRSTGGFYEQY
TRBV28 ASSLRYRGKGFYEQY
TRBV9 ASSLGSTEAF
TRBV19 ASSISSGRSEQY
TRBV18 ASSPARGPEKLF
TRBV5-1 ASSLAPQGAGNTIY